These 27 T cell receptor beta chains originate from one sample sequenced in a study of shared clonotypes between healthy human individuals. Some clones are missing from TCRdb's copy, which holds only in-frame ones; the method was immunoSEQ multiplex PCR. The sample consists of 1.5 million to 2.5 million clones, just under 95% of them appearing once. Naive CD8 cells lacked CD45RO, underwent positive selection for CCR7 and left out terminally differentiated effector memory CD45RA+ cells. The sequencing input was naive CD8+ T cells sorted from blood. These receptors all stem from a man between 18 and 29 years old in good health.

This chain connects TRBV7-2 to TRBJ1-3; no reliable D call. V was trimmed by 3 bases and J by 4 bases, leaving 10 bases between them. This CDR3 is built from 14 residues. Germline V gene data show CDR1 as SGHTA and CDR2 as FQGNSA. CDR3 coding DNA: TGTGCCAGCAGCTTCGCAGAATACGGAAACACCATATATTTT. This gives the protein CASSFAEYGNTIYF.

The V gene is TRBV6-5, the J gene TRBJ1-2; possible D gene TRBD1, 5 bases. CDR1 and CDR2 from the germline V gene are MNHEY and SVGAGI. Deletions cut 7 bases from V and 3 bases from J, with 6 bases between. This CDR3 comprises 11 residues. The CDR3, as DNA: TGTGCCAGCATGGGGGACTATGGCTACACCTTC. Translating it yields CASMGDYGYTF.

Remarks on this clone: This specimen includes other DNA sequences encoding the same CDR3. The rearrangement links TRBV4-1 to TRBJ2-7; 7 bases align to TRBD1. Germline V CDR1 and CDR2: MGHRA, YSYEKL. The junction had 7 bases not matched to a gene; V was cut back by 4 bases and J by 4 bases. This CDR3 contains 14 residues. The CDR3 DNA is TGCGCCAGCAGCCCCCGGGACAGAGAGTACGAGCAGTACTTC. This encodes CASSPRDREYEQYF.

The rearrangement joins TRBV4-1 to TRBJ1-1; tentatively, D is TRBD1 (5 bases). The germline CDR1 and CDR2 sequences are MGHRA and YSYEKL. The germline V and J ends were trimmed by 2 bases and 4 bases, with 11 bases remaining between them. The CDR3 consists of 14 residues. CDR3 protein: CASSQLGAGTEAFF. For the CDR3, the DNA is TGCGCCAGCAGCCAATTAGGGGCTGGCACTGAAGCTTTCTTT.

The rearrangement uses TRBV5-1 and TRBJ2-7; TRBD2 matches 11 bases. Unmatched junction bases numbered 6, after V lost 0 bases and J lost 4 bases. This CDR3 has 16 amino acids. The V gene's germline CDR1 is SGHRS and CDR2 YFSETQ. CDR3 bases: TGCGCCAGCAGCTTGGTACCTAGCGGGAGGCCATACGAGCAGTACTTC. This gives the protein CASSLVPSGRPYEQYF.

This clone was observed a single time. CDR3 DNA: TGTGCCAGCAGTGGAGACAGCACTGAAGCTTTCTTT. It codes for CASSGDSTEAFF. The chain recombines TRBV25-1 with TRBJ1-1; possibly TRBD1 for D (5 bases). From germline, CDR1 is MGHDK and CDR2 SYGVNS. The CDR3 has 12 amino acids. V shed 4 bases and J shed 4 bases, with 7 bases lying between them.

The chain is built from TRBV5-6 and TRBJ2-1; D possibly corresponds to TRBD1 (9 bases). There are 17 residues in the CDR3. V gave up 2 bases and J gave up 1 base, with 16 bases separating them. Germline loops: CDR1 SGHDT, CDR2 YYEEEE. The CDR3: CASSFGTGTSSYNEQFF. In DNA form, the CDR3 reads TGTGCCAGCAGCTTCGGGACAGGGACTAGTTCCTACAATGAGCAGTTCTTC.

The chain employs TRBV6-5 and TRBJ1-2, with D possibly being TRBD1 (5 bases). From germline, CDR1 is MNHEY and CDR2 SVGAGI. Trimming stripped 6 bases from V and 5 bases from J, with 13 bases between. CDR3 length: 13 amino acids. The CDR3 coding sequence is TGTGCCAGCAGGCCCTGGGGGGGATATGGCTACACCTTC. This sequence encodes CASRPWGGYGYTF.

To note about this clone: Different DNA sequences within this sample yield the same CDR3. The chain has TRBV11-2 and TRBJ2-7; tentative D call: TRBD1 (5 bases). The CDR3 consists of 14 residues. Germline V gives CDR1 SGHAT, CDR2 FQNNGV. V was clipped by 1 base and J by 2 bases, with 9 bases between them. The CDR3 here is CASSLVRGAYEQYF. Written as DNA, the CDR3 is TGTGCCAGCAGCTTAGTAAGGGGTGCCTACGAGCAGTACTTC.

This sequence joins TRBV7-9 and TRBJ2-5; 8 nucleotides match TRBD1. V was clipped by 6 bases and J by 4 bases; unmatched bases: 4. Germline CDR1 is SEHNR and CDR2 is FQNEAQ (reference sequence). CDR3 size: 13 residues. The CDR3 bases are TGTGCCAGCAGATCAACAGGGGGAGAGACCCAGTACTTC. Protein product: CASRSTGGETQYF.

V and J are TRBV7-2 and TRBJ1-1; D remains ambiguous. V gave up 2 bases and J gave up 0 bases, with 4 bases separating them. The CDR3 covers 13 residues. Per germline, CDR1 SGHTA and CDR2 FQGNSA. CDR3: CASSLIMNTEAFF. The DNA of the CDR3 is TGTGCCAGCAGCTTAATTATGAACACTGAAGCTTTCTTT.

The chain uses TRBV19 and TRBJ2-7, with unresolved D. CDR1 and CDR2 (germline): LNHDA, SQIVND (reference sequence). Trimming removed 2 bases from V and 0 bases from J, with 11 bases in between. The CDR3 extends over 15 amino acids. The CDR3 loop is CASSIRLPSSYEQYF. The CDR3 DNA reads TGTGCCAGTAGTATACGTCTCCCGAGCTCCTACGAGCAGTACTTC.

The chain combines TRBV28 with TRBJ1-1; 8 nucleotides align to TRBD1. J was trimmed by 5 bases and V by 4 bases; bases with no gene match: 6. This CDR3 spans 14 amino acids. Germline CDR1 is MDHEN and CDR2 is SYDVKM. The CDR3 loop is CASSSTGGTTEAFF. The CDR3 bases are TGTGCCAGCAGTTCAACAGGGGGAACGACTGAAGCTTTCTTT.

This clone appeared a few times. This sequence joins TRBV2 and TRBJ1-1; 8 nucleotides line up with TRBD1. Germline CDR1 is SNHLY and CDR2 is FYNNEI. V was clipped by 4 bases and J by 5 bases; unmatched bases: 18. The CDR3 covers 18 residues. In nucleotides, the CDR3 is TGTGCCAGCAGTGTGACCATAATAACAGGGGGACCGGGGACTGAAGCTTTCTTT. The encoded protein is CASSVTIITGGPGTEAFF.

The CDR3 DNA follows: TGTGCCAGCAGCTTAGAGAGGGGCGATGAGCAGTTCTTC. This gives the protein CASSLERGDEQFF. The gene calls are TRBV13 and TRBJ2-1; D assignment may be TRBD1 or TRBD2 (5 bases each). The V gene lost 1 base and the J gene lost 8 bases, with 9 bases spanning the gap. Germline CDR1 and CDR2: PRHDT and FYEKMQ (reference sequence). This CDR3 is built from 13 residues.

The sample holds one count of this clone. The V gene is TRBV2, the J gene TRBJ2-7, with 10 nucleotides matching TRBD2. Looked up from germline, CDR1 is SNHLY and CDR2 is FYNNEI. CDR3 length: 15 residues. V dropped 4 bases and J dropped 5; count of bases not matched to a gene: 8. In nucleotides, the CDR3 is TGTGCCAGCAGTGGTAATAGCGGGAGGATAAACGAGCAGTACTTC. This gives the protein CASSGNSGRINEQYF.

The chain carries TRBV7-8 and TRBJ2-7; D is undetermined. V was cut by 5 bases and J by 4 bases, with 21 bases left in between. The length of the CDR3 is 16 residues. Germline loops: CDR1 SGHVS, CDR2 FQNEAQ. CDR3 loop: CASSPSPLGAVYEQYF. In DNA form, the CDR3 reads TGTGCCAGCAGCCCCAGTCCCCTGGGTGCTGTATACGAGCAGTACTTC.

The rearrangement joins TRBV11-2 to TRBJ1-2; tentative D call: TRBD1 (6 bases). The CDR3 runs to 17 residues. In germline, CDR1 is SGHAT, CDR2 FQNNGV. V was cut by 4 bases and J by 5 bases, with 23 bases left in between. Here the CDR3 reads CASSSRQDSEWEYGYTF. The CDR3 nucleotides read TGTGCCAGCAGCTCGAGGCAGGACAGTGAGTGGGAGTATGGCTACACCTTC.

This clone was observed once. The chain uses TRBV6-6 and TRBJ2-1; no reliable D call. Trimming left V 8 bases short and J 0 bases short, with 14 bases between. Germline loops: CDR1 MNHNY, CDR2 SVGAGI (reference sequence). This CDR3 spans 15 amino acids. DNA for the CDR3: TGTGCCAGCTCCCAGTTCCCGAGCTCCTACAATGAGCAGTTCTTC. Translated: CASSQFPSSYNEQFF.

About this clone: Distinct nucleotide sequences in the sample also encode this CDR3. The J gene is TRBJ1-5, the V gene TRBV9, with D uncertain. CDR3 length: 13 residues. Germline CDR1 SGDLS, CDR2 YYNGEE. V gave up 2 bases and J gave up 2 bases, with 5 bases separating them. CDR3 coding DNA: TGTGCCAGCAGCGTGGATGGCAATCAGCCCCAGCATTTT. Translated, it gives CASSVDGNQPQHF.

The V and J genes are TRBV4-1 and TRBJ2-7; no reliable D call. V lost 5 bases, J lost 0 bases, and 11 bases lay in between. Looked up from germline, CDR1 is MGHRA and CDR2 is YSYEKL. This CDR3 spans 14 amino acids. The CDR3 DNA is TGCGCCAGCAGCATTGGCCTTGCCTCCTACGAGCAGTACTTC. It encodes CASSIGLASYEQYF.

V usage is TRBV7-2 and J usage is TRBJ1-4; 7 bases agree with TRBD1. The ends lost 5 bases at V and 3 bases at J; junction bases unmatched: 9. This CDR3 contains 16 residues. Germline CDR1 is SGHTA and CDR2 is FQGNSA. DNA of the CDR3: TGTGCCAGCAGCACGAAAAAGGGACAGTCTAATGAAAAACTGTTTTTT. This codes for CASSTKKGQSNEKLFF.

This clone occurred once. The V gene is TRBV9, the J gene TRBJ2-7; D perhaps matches TRBD2 (6 bases). The CDR3 totals 15 residues. Deletions cut 1 base from V and 0 bases from J, with 11 bases between. Germline-derived CDR1 and CDR2 are SGDLS and YYNGEE. This CDR3 is CASSVTSSSSYEQYF. The CDR3 DNA sequence: TGTGCCAGCAGCGTAACTAGCTCAAGCTCCTACGAGCAGTACTTC.

In its sample, this clone was seen once. This sequence joins TRBV11-2 and TRBJ1-6; D unclear. The CDR3 length is 15 residues. V was cut by 5 bases and J by 10 bases, with 18 bases left in between. The germline gives CDR1 SGHAT, CDR2 FQNNGV. CDR3 DNA: TGTGCCAGCAGCCCCGACGGTGGGGTAGGATCACCCCTCCACTTT. It encodes CASSPDGGVGSPLHF.

The V call is TRBV27, the J call TRBJ1-6; possibly TRBD1 for D (6 bases). Germline V gene lookup returns CDR1 MNHEY and CDR2 SMNVEV (reference sequence). Trimming took off 3 bases at V and 3 bases at J, with 12 bases between the two ends. There are 16 residues in the CDR3. The CDR3 DNA follows: TGTGCCAGCAGTTTGGAGTGGACAGACTATAATTCACCCCTCCACTTT. Translation: CASSLEWTDYNSPLHF.

The gene calls are TRBV11-2 and TRBJ2-5; D is perhaps TRBD2 (5 bases). The germline gives CDR1 SGHAT, CDR2 FQNNGV. Trimming took 1 base from V and 2 from J, leaving 17 bases between them. This CDR3 has 17 residues. The CDR3 protein is CASSLAGLGEGQETQYF. In nucleotides, the CDR3 is TGTGCCAGCAGCTTAGCCGGGCTGGGAGAGGGTCAAGAGACCCAGTACTTC.

The V gene is TRBV7-9, the J gene TRBJ2-2; TRBD2 aligns across 12 bases. Germline CDR1 SEHNR, CDR2 FQNEAQ (reference sequence). With V trimmed by 5 bases and J by 0 bases, 7 bases remained unmatched. The CDR3 consists of 18 residues. The CDR3 reads CASSKTSGGLSNTGELFF. In nucleotides, the CDR3 is TGTGCCAGCAGCAAGACTAGCGGGGGCCTTTCGAACACCGGGGAGCTGTTTTTT.